This TCR beta chain derives from a study of cytomegalovirus exposure and HLA in healthy donors. Study findings and constraints: In vitro work confirmed that three CMV-associated chains recognize CMV antigens. Reported results showed that the classifier diagnosed cytomegalovirus status with high specificity and sensitivity.

The germline V gene encodes CDR1 KGHSH and CDR2 LQKENI. The CDR3 consists of 14 residues. V lost 3 bases to trimming and J lost 4 bases; unmatched junction nucleotides: 2. Notes on this clone: The target antigen is unknown.

Profiled with immunoSEQ multiplex PCR; TCRdb holds only in-frame clones, not every one. Counted here are 90,000 to 150,000 clones, under 90% occurring once; the ten biggest clones make up roughly 1.9%. The clonotype comes from a woman in her twenties or thirties in good health and CMV-seronegative. The gene calls are TRBV18 and TRBJ1-5; TRBD1 matches 8 bases. Sequencing used PBMCs. The CDR3 protein is CASSPGQGNQPQHF. Written as DNA, the CDR3 is TGTGCCAGCTCACCTGGACAGGGTAATCAGCCCCAGCATTTT.